This paragraph covers one T cell receptor beta chain sequence. The antigen remains unidentified. The data derive from a study of T cells after posttransplantation cyclophosphamide. The study's findings and limits: After PTCy, TRB diversity resembled that of CNI/methotrexate controls. Later blood repertoires were often dominated by clones from the donor CD8+ memory compartment. TRB overlap between skin or GI tissue T cells and blood was limited.

J gave up 6 bases and V 4 bases, and 13 bases lay outside the gene matches. Germline CDR1 reads MNHEY; CDR2 reads SVGAGI. This CDR3 is 16 amino acids long. Clones were read by immunoSEQ multiplex PCR, and TCRdb kept only the in-frame ones, dropping some. The sample holds some 22,000 clones, roughly 86% seen once. Sequenced sample: PBMCs. The sequence was obtained from a woman aged 55-70 years with a blood cancer, CMV-positive, and with a related stem cell donor. The chain is built from TRBV6-5 and TRBJ1-1; TRBD1 aligns across 8 bases. CDR3 protein: CASSSNSGTGRAEAFF. DNA for the CDR3: TGTGCCAGCAGTTCAAACTCCGGGACAGGAAGGGCTGAAGCTTTCTTT.